Listed here is a single TCR beta chain. The germline CDR1 and CDR2 sequences are LGHDT and YNNKEL (reference sequence). The CDR3 sequence is 12 residues long. Trimming left V 3 bases short and J 4 bases short, with 6 bases between. This sample is part of a study of blood T cell repertoires in COVID-19. The protocol was immunoSEQ multiplex PCR, while the TCRdb copy is restricted to in-frame clones and leaves out a portion. The sample lists about 250,000 clones; 65% to 85% were seen once. Sequencing input: peripheral blood. The chain combines TRBV3-1 (or the pseudogene TRBV3-2) with TRBJ1-2, with D unclear. The source of this sequence is a person aged 70 to 85 with COVID-19, enrolled during active disease. The CDR3 here is CASSHGAYGYTF. The CDR3 coding sequence is TGTGCCAGCAGCCATGGAGCCTATGGCTACACCTTC.